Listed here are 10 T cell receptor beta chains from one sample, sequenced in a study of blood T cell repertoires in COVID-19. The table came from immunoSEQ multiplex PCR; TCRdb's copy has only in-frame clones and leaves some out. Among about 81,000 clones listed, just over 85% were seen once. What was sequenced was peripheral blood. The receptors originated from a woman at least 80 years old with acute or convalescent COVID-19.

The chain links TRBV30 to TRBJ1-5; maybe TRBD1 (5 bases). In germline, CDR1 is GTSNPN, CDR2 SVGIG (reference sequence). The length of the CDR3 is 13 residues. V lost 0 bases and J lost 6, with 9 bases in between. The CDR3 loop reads CAWSVSGGQPQHF. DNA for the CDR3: TGTGCCTGGAGTGTTTCGGGGGGTCAGCCCCAGCATTTT.

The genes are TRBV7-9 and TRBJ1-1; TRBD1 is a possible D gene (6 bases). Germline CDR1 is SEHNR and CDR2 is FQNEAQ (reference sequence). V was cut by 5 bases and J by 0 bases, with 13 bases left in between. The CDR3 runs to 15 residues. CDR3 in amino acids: CASSTRDTMNTEAFF. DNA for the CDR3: TGTGCCAGCAGCACCCGGGACACCATGAACACTGAAGCTTTCTTT.

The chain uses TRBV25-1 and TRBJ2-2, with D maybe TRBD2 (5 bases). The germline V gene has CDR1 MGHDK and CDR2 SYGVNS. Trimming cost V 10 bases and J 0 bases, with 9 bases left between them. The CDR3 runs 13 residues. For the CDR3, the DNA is TGTGCCATAGAGGGTACGAACACCGGGGAGCTGTTTTTT. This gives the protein CAIEGTNTGELFF.

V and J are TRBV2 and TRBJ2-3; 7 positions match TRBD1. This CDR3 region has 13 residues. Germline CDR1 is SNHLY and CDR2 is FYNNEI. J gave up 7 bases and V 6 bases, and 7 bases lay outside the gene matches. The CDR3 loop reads CASRRDSLYTQYF. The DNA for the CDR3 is TGTGCCAGCAGAAGGGACAGCCTTTATACGCAGTATTTT.

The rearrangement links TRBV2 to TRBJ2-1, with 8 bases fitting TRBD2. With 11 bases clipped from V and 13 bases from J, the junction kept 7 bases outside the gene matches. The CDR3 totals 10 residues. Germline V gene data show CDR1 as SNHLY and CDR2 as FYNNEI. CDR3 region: CAAGREPQFF. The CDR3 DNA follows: TGTGCCGCCGGGAGGGAGCCCCAGTTCTTC. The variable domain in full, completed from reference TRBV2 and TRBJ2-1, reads EPEVTQTPSHQVTQMGQEVILRCVPISNHLYFYWYRQILGQKVEFLVSFYNNEISEKSEIFDDQFSVERPDGSNFTLKIRSTKLEDSAMYFCAAGREPQFFGPGTRLTVL.

The CDR3 nucleotides read TGTGCCAGCAGTTATACAGGGGGCCACACTGAAGCTTTCTTT. Its protein product is CASSYTGGHTEAFF. The J gene is TRBJ1-1, the V gene TRBV6-5, with 9 bases matching TRBD1. V gave up 3 bases and J gave up 3 bases; unmatched junction bases: 2. There are 14 residues in the CDR3. CDR1 MNHEY and CDR2 SVGAGI come from the germline V gene.

The CDR3 is CASSQADYEQYF. In DNA, the CDR3 is TGTGCCAGCAGCCAAGCAGACTACGAGCAGTACTTC. The V and J genes are TRBV3-1 (or the pseudogene TRBV3-2) and TRBJ2-7; unclear D gene. Trimming left V 1 base short and J 3 bases short, with 4 bases between. This CDR3 contains 12 residues. Germline V gene data show CDR1 as LGHDT and CDR2 as YNNKEL (reference sequence).

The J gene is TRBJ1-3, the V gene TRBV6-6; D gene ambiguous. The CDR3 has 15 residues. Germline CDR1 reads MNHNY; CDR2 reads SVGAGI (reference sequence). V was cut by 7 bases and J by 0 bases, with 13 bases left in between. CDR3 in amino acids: CASTSRSGSGNTIYF. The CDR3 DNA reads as TGTGCCAGCACATCCCGATCGGGCTCTGGAAACACCATATATTTT.

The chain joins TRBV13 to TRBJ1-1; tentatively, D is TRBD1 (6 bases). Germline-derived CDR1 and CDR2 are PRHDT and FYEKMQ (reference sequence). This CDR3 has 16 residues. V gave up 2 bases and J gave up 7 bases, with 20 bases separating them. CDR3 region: CASSLFLQGGRIEAFF. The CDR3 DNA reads TGTGCCAGCAGCTTATTCTTGCAAGGGGGACGCATTGAAGCTTTCTTT.

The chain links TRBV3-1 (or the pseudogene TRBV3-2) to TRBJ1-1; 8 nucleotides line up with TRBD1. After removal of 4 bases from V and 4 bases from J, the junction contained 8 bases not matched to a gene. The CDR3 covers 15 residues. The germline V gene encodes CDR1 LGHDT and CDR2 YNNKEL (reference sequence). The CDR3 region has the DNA TGTGCCAGCAGCCGCCTCAGGACAGGGAGCACTGAAGCTTTCTTT. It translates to CASSRLRTGSTEAFF.